The sequence of this T cell receptor (beta chain) was determined in a study of T cell responses to AZD1222 COVID-19 vaccine. Repertoires were generated with immunoSEQ multiplex PCR, while TCRdb's copy carries only in-frame clones and drops some. This sample has some 99,000 clones, with 65% to 85% found just once. The V end was cut by 0 bases, the J end by 7 bases, with 7 bases between. Per germline, CDR1 MNHNS and CDR2 SASEGT. This CDR3 is built from 14 residues. The sequence derives from an adult who received the AZD1222 COVID-19 vaccine. This sample comprised peripheral blood, obtained 28 days after the second AZD1222 dose. The chain combines TRBV6-1 with TRBJ1-6; no definite D call. The CDR3 DNA is TGTGCCAGCAGTGAAGCGCAGGAAAATTCACCCCTCCACTTT. Amino acid sequence: CASSEAQENSPLHF.